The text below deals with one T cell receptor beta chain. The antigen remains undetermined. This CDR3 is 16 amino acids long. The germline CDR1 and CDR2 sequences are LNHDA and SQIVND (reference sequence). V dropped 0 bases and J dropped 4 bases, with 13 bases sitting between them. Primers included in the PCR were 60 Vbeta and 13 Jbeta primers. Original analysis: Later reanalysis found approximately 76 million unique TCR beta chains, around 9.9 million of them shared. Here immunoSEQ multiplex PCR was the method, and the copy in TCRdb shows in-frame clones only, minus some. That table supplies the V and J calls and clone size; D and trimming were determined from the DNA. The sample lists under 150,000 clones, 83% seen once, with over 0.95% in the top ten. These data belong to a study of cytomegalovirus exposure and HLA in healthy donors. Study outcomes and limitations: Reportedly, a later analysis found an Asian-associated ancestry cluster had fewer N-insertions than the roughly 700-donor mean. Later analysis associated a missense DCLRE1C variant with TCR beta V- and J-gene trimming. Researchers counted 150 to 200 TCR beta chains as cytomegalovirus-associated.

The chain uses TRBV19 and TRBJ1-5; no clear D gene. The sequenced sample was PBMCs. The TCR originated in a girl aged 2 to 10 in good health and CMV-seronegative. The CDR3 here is CASSIDQAGSNQPQHF. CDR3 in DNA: TGTGCCAGTAGTATAGATCAGGCGGGTAGTAATCAGCCCCAGCATTTT.